A single sample gave rise to the 14 T cell receptor beta chains below, sequenced in a study of blood T cell repertoires in COVID-19. Sequenced by immunoSEQ multiplex PCR; TCRdb stores in-frame clones only, minus some. The profile shows 140,000 to 150,000 clones, roughly 88% of them singletons. What was sequenced was peripheral blood. The receptor set was obtained from a man in his 60s with active or convalescent COVID-19.

In this sample, this clone turned up a few times. The rearrangement joins TRBV25-1 to TRBJ2-1, with 10 bases matching TRBD2. The CDR3 is 14 residues long. V lost 8 bases to trimming and J lost 4 bases; unmatched junction nucleotides: 5. Germline V CDR1 and CDR2: MGHDK, SYGVNS. CDR3 loop: CASRTSGSYNEQFF. For the CDR3, the DNA is TGTGCCAGCCGGACTAGCGGAAGTTACAATGAGCAGTTCTTC.

The V and J genes are TRBV19 and TRBJ1-5; perhaps TRBD1 as D (6 bases). This CDR3 has 14 residues. The V gene lost 6 bases and the J gene lost 7 bases, with 16 bases spanning the gap. Germline V gene sequence: CDR1 LNHDA, CDR2 SQIVND (reference sequence). CDR3 residues: CASSTAGVQQPQHF. The DNA for the CDR3 is TGTGCCAGTAGCACCGCAGGGGTTCAGCAGCCCCAGCATTTT.

The chain couples TRBV6-5 to TRBJ1-1; D is perhaps TRBD1 (5 bases). With 5 bases removed from V and 0 bases from J, the gap between germline ends came to 10 bases. In germline, CDR1 is MNHEY, CDR2 SVGAGI. This CDR3 region has 14 residues. The CDR3 nucleotides read TGTGCCAGCAGTACGGGACTGATGAACACTGAAGCTTTCTTT. It translates to CASSTGLMNTEAFF.

This clone has just a few counts. V usage is TRBV10-2 and J usage is TRBJ2-7; the match to TRBD1 covers 7 bases. Germline V gene sequence: CDR1 WSHSY, CDR2 SAAADI. Trimming cost V 8 bases and J 6 bases; bases outside gene matches: 7. The CDR3 spans 12 residues. DNA for the CDR3: TGCGCCAGCGGAGACAGGGTACCCGAGCAGTACGTC. This encodes CASGDRVPEQYV.

CDR3 loop: CASSSSPGEAFF. CDR3 sequence (DNA): TGTGCCAGCAGTTCCAGTCCAGGGGAAGCTTTCTTT. The chain links TRBV28 to TRBJ1-1, with D perhaps TRBD1 (5 bases). Germline V gives CDR1 MDHEN, CDR2 SYDVKM. V gave up 4 bases and J gave up 8 bases, with 11 bases separating them. The CDR3 loop spans 12 amino acids.

This clone was counted once. The V gene is TRBV18, the J gene TRBJ1-1; D is uncertain. Trimming removed 5 bases at V and 1 base at J, with 5 bases between. From germline, CDR1 is KGHSH and CDR2 LQKENI. This CDR3 is built from 12 residues. The CDR3 is CASSYSNTEAFF. DNA of the CDR3: TGTGCCAGCTCATACTCGAACACTGAAGCTTTCTTT. The full variable domain, with the rest looked up from reference TRBV18 and TRBJ1-1, is NAGVMQNPRHLVRRRGQEARLRCSPMKGHSHVYWYRQLPEEGLKFMVYLQKENIIDESGMPKERFSAEFPKEGPSILRIQQVVRGDSAAYFCASSYSNTEAFFGQGTRLTVV.

The chain links TRBV6-2 or TRBV6-3 to TRBJ1-5; D might be TRBD1 (6 bases). Germline V gene lookup returns CDR1 MNHEY and CDR2 SVGEGT. This CDR3 has 18 amino acids. V was trimmed by 2 bases and J by 6 bases, leaving 23 bases between them. The CDR3 bases are TGTGCCAGCAGTTACGACCCTCACGCCACAGGGCTTCGTCAGCCCCAGCATTTT. As protein: CASSYDPHATGLRQPQHF.

This clone was counted a single time. The chain carries TRBV12-5 and TRBJ2-3; 7 positions agree with TRBD2. The CDR3 loop spans 19 amino acids. The V gene end was trimmed by 1 base and the J gene end by 3 bases; junction bases not matched to a gene: 16. The germline CDR1 and CDR2 sequences are LGHNT and FRNRAP. The CDR3 nucleotides read TGTGCTAGTGGTTTGGCCTTTTATATTTCGAAGCGGGATACAGATACGCAGTATTTT. Translating gives CASGLAFYISKRDTDTQYF.

The CDR3 nucleotides read TGTGCCAGTAGTATCTGGGGGCGGTTCGACGGCAATGAGCAGTTCTTC. Protein sequence: CASSIWGRFDGNEQFF. This sequence joins TRBV19 and TRBJ2-1; the D gene is possibly TRBD1 (6 bases). CDR1 LNHDA and CDR2 SQIVND come from the germline V gene (reference sequence). The CDR3 totals 16 residues. The V and J ends lost 3 bases and 6 bases respectively, with 18 bases between them.

The chain joins TRBV27 to TRBJ2-2; 8 nucleotides agree with TRBD2. The V gene end was trimmed by 6 bases and the J gene end by 5 bases; junction bases not matched to a gene: 2. The CDR3 spans 13 residues. Germline-derived CDR1 and CDR2 are MNHEY and SMNVEV (reference sequence). The CDR3 DNA follows: TGTGCCAGCAGAGCTAGCGGGACCGGGGAGCTGTTTTTT. It yields the protein CASRASGTGELFF.

V and J are TRBV11-3 and TRBJ1-1; 7 bases line up with TRBD1. This CDR3 spans 19 amino acids. Germline V gene data show CDR1 as SGHNT and CDR2 as YENEEA. After removal of 1 base from V and 3 bases from J, the junction contained 17 bases not matched to a gene. In DNA, the CDR3 is TGTGCCAGCAGCTTAGGATGGGTAAGGGGGCGACTGGATTACACTGAAGCTTTCTTT. It encodes CASSLGWVRGRLDYTEAFF.

This chain uses TRBV11-3 with TRBJ2-1; maybe TRBD1 (6 bases). The germline V and J ends were trimmed by 6 bases and 8 bases, with 11 bases remaining between them. Germline CDR1 is SGHNT and CDR2 is YENEEA. This CDR3 is built from 12 residues. The CDR3 here is CASRTGKDEQFF. The CDR3, as DNA: TGTGCCAGCAGAACAGGGAAGGATGAGCAGTTCTTC.

V gene TRBV30 combines with J gene TRBJ1-3; D is perhaps TRBD1 (6 bases). Per germline, CDR1 GTSNPN and CDR2 SVGIG (reference sequence). Trimming left V 2 bases short and J 0 bases short, with 11 bases between. This CDR3 region has 15 residues. In nucleotides, the CDR3 is TGTGCCTGGAGTAGACAGGCGTTCTCTGGAAACACCATATATTTT. Translated, it gives CAWSRQAFSGNTIYF. Full variable domain (rest looked up from reference TRBV30 and TRBJ1-3): SQTIHQWPATLVQPVGSPLSLECTVEGTSNPNLYWYRQAAGRGLQLLFYSVGIGQISSEVPQNLSASRPQDRQFILSSKKLLLSDSGFYLCAWSRQAFSGNTIYFGEGSWLTVV.

This clone was detected only once. The chain carries TRBV30 and TRBJ1-6; D is undetermined. Trimming cost V 2 bases and J 7 bases, with 6 bases left between them. Germline CDR1 reads GTSNPN; CDR2 reads SVGIG (reference sequence). The CDR3 length is 12 residues. DNA for the CDR3: TGTGCCTGGAGTAGGCGGAATTCACCCCTCCACTTT. Its translation is CAWSRRNSPLHF.